One sample yielded the 31 T cell receptor beta chains listed below, sequenced in a study of blood T cell repertoires in COVID-19. Measured with immunoSEQ multiplex PCR; TCRdb has only the in-frame clones, and not every one. The sample lists 150,000 to 200,000 clones, about 88% occurring once. Input material: peripheral blood. The source is a man aged 18 to 30 with acute or convalescent COVID-19.

In its sample, this clone was seen once. The CDR3: CASSVGPIRQDDQPQHF. Written as DNA, the CDR3 is TGTGCCAGCAGCGTAGGACCTATACGACAGGACGATCAGCCCCAGCATTTT. The V call is TRBV9, the J call TRBJ1-5; weak D call: TRBD1 (6 bases). The ends were cut back, 0 bases at V and 5 bases at J, with 18 bases in the middle. Germline CDR1 and CDR2: SGDLS and YYNGEE. This CDR3 has 17 amino acids.

This rearrangement joins TRBV7-8 to TRBJ1-1; D might be TRBD1 (6 bases). Germline values: CDR1 SGHVS, CDR2 FQNEAQ. V dropped 2 bases and J dropped 5 bases, with 12 bases sitting between them. This CDR3 comprises 14 residues. The CDR3 coding sequence is TGTGCCAGCAGCTTAAGGGGCAGGGGAACTGAAGCTTTCTTT. Translated: CASSLRGRGTEAFF.

The V gene is TRBV7-8, the J gene TRBJ2-4; no clear D gene. The CDR3 contains 13 residues. Looked up from germline, CDR1 is SGHVS and CDR2 is FQNEAQ. Trimming shortened V by 4 bases and J by 1 base, and 5 bases separated the two germline ends. CDR3 in amino acids: CASSSPAKNIQYF. The DNA for the CDR3 is TGTGCCAGCAGCTCCCCGGCCAAAAACATTCAGTACTTC.

This clone was seen a handful of times. The genes are TRBV18 and TRBJ1-5; 9 nucleotides align to TRBD1. The CDR3 extends over 14 amino acids. Germline assignment: CDR1 KGHSH and CDR2 LQKENI. The J segment lost 15 bases and the V segment lost 3 bases, leaving 12 bases of the junction unmatched. The CDR3 loop reads CASSPRGQGLGMHF. Written as DNA, the CDR3 is TGTGCCAGCTCACCTCGGGGACAGGGCCTCGGGATGCATTTT.

This clone was counted once. This chain links TRBV18 with TRBJ1-4; 11 bases map to TRBD1. Germline assignment: CDR1 KGHSH and CDR2 LQKENI. V lost 6 bases and J lost 7; bases outside the gene matches: 10. The CDR3 covers 16 residues. The CDR3 loop is CASSPDRGHHVEKLFF. The CDR3 bases are TGTGCCAGCTCCCCGGACAGGGGGCATCATGTTGAAAAACTGTTTTTT.

V and J are TRBV5-1 and TRBJ2-1; D possibly corresponds to TRBD1 (5 bases). In germline, CDR1 is SGHRS, CDR2 YFSETQ. The CDR3 is made up of 15 amino acids. V was trimmed by 0 bases and J by 8 bases, leaving 15 bases between them. The CDR3 spells CASSLALDRGDEQFF. In DNA, the CDR3 is TGCGCCAGCAGCTTGGCCTTGGATAGGGGCGATGAGCAGTTCTTC.

The rearrangement uses TRBV6-5 and TRBJ1-1, with D possibly TRBD1 on 5 matching bases. This CDR3 has 14 residues. V was clipped by 1 base and J by 3 bases, with 9 bases between them. CDR1 MNHEY and CDR2 SVGAGI come from the germline V gene. In DNA form, the CDR3 reads TGTGCCAGCAGTTACTGGGGCAGCCACACTGAAGCTTTCTTT. Protein: CASSYWGSHTEAFF.

This chain uses TRBV6-5 with TRBJ1-6; D is undetermined. The CDR3 loop spans 13 amino acids. Germline values: CDR1 MNHEY, CDR2 SVGAGI. Trimming removed 7 bases at V and 6 bases at J, with 10 bases between. Written as DNA, the CDR3 is TGTGCCAGCATGGGCTACCTTAATTCACCCCTCCACTTT. This sequence encodes CASMGYLNSPLHF.

The chain couples TRBV4-2 to TRBJ1-5, with unresolved D. From germline, CDR1 is LGHNA and CDR2 YNFKEQ. Trimming removed 0 bases from V and 1 base from J, with 13 bases in between. The CDR3 runs to 17 residues. The CDR3 reads CASSQEWGVRSNQPQHF. CDR3 nucleotides: TGTGCCAGCAGCCAAGAATGGGGAGTAAGGAGCAATCAGCCCCAGCATTTT.

V usage is TRBV7-2 and J usage is TRBJ1-1; 7 bases fit TRBD1. V gave up 4 bases and J gave up 5 bases; unmatched junction bases: 7. The germline V gene has CDR1 SGHTA and CDR2 FQGNSA. The CDR3 extends over 14 amino acids. This CDR3 reads CASSYRQGKTEAFF. CDR3 nucleotide sequence: TGTGCCAGCAGCTACAGACAGGGTAAGACTGAAGCTTTCTTT.

V is TRBV19 and J is TRBJ2-1; 8 nucleotides align to TRBD2. Losses at the gene ends were 4 bases for V and 3 bases for J; bases not matched to a gene: 5. The length of the CDR3 is 15 residues. Germline CDR1 reads LNHDA; CDR2 reads SQIVND (reference sequence). The CDR3 nucleotides are TGTGCCAGTAGTACCTTCGGGGGGGACTACAATGAGCAGTTCTTC. It yields the protein CASSTFGGDYNEQFF.

The chain carries TRBV7-9 and TRBJ1-1; D gene ambiguous. Trimming removed 4 bases at V and 2 bases at J, with 11 bases between. Germline V gene lookup returns CDR1 SEHNR and CDR2 FQNEAQ (reference sequence). CDR3 size: 14 residues. The CDR3 sequence is CASSSATRNTEAFF. The DNA of the CDR3 is TGTGCCAGCAGCTCTGCGACAAGAAACACTGAAGCTTTCTTT. Full variable domain (outside the CDR3, taken from reference TRBV7-9 and TRBJ1-1): DTGVSQNPRHKITKRGQNVTFRCDPISEHNRLYWYRQTLGQGPEFLTYFQNEAQLEKSRLLSDRFSAERPKGSFSTLEIQRTEQGDSAMYLCASSSATRNTEAFFGQGTRLTVV.

This clone was seen a few times. The V gene is TRBV19, the J gene TRBJ1-1; no clear D gene. The CDR3 consists of 14 residues. Germline values: CDR1 LNHDA, CDR2 SQIVND (reference sequence). Trimming stripped 7 bases from V and 7 bases from J, with 19 bases between. CDR3 in amino acids: CASTMEGQWGEAFF. In DNA form, the CDR3 reads TGTGCCAGTACCATGGAGGGCCAATGGGGTGAAGCTTTCTTT.

The gene calls are TRBV7-3 and TRBJ2-5, with 16 bases fitting TRBD2. The CDR3 is made up of 17 amino acids. Germline assignment: CDR1 SGHTA and CDR2 FQGTGA. V gave up 5 bases and J gave up 5 bases; unmatched junction bases: 8. CDR3 nucleotides: TGTGCCAGCAGCCCATCCCAGGGACTAGCGGGGGGGGAGACCCAGTACTTC. Translation: CASSPSQGLAGGETQYF.

V and J are TRBV19 and TRBJ2-1; tentatively, D is TRBD1 (6 bases). Trimming left V 9 bases short and J 4 bases short, with 13 bases between. Per germline, CDR1 LNHDA and CDR2 SQIVND (reference sequence). The CDR3 extends over 13 amino acids. The CDR3 protein is CASKRQDYNEQFF. DNA of the CDR3: TGTGCCAGCAAAAGACAGGATTACAATGAGCAGTTCTTC.

This chain connects TRBV6-6 to TRBJ2-3, with D possibly TRBD1 on 6 matching bases. V was shortened by 0 bases and J by 2 bases, with 12 bases between the two germline ends. The germline CDR1 and CDR2 sequences are MNHNY and SVGAGI (reference sequence). The CDR3 covers 16 residues. The CDR3 region is CASSYSQGPITDTQYF. The CDR3 coding sequence is TGTGCCAGCAGTTACTCGCAGGGGCCTATCACAGATACGCAGTATTTT.

The rearrangement uses TRBV3-1 (or the pseudogene TRBV3-2) and TRBJ2-7; 15 bases align to TRBD2. The trim removed 0 bases at V and 6 bases at J, leaving 6 bases unmatched. The CDR3 runs 17 residues. CDR1 and CDR2 from the germline V gene are LGHDT and YNNKEL (reference sequence). The CDR3: CASSQDGLAGGRREQYF. In DNA form, the CDR3 reads TGTGCCAGCAGCCAAGACGGACTAGCGGGGGGGCGGCGCGAGCAGTACTTC.

The chain employs TRBV6-5 and TRBJ2-7; the match to TRBD2 covers 9 bases. With V trimmed by 8 bases and J by 2 bases, 7 bases remained unmatched. Germline V lookup: CDR1 MNHEY, CDR2 SVGAGI. This CDR3 has 14 residues. CDR3 sequence reads: CASGRLAVAYEQYF. As DNA, the CDR3 is TGTGCCAGCGGGAGACTAGCGGTTGCCTACGAGCAGTACTTC.

V and J are TRBV29-1 and TRBJ2-3; TRBD2 matches 11 bases. The ends lost 7 bases at V and 4 bases at J; junction bases unmatched: 10. Germline V gene sequence: CDR1 SQVTM, CDR2 ANQGSEA. CDR3 length: 15 residues. Here the CDR3 reads CSAHLAGGPSDTQYF. As DNA, the CDR3 is TGCAGCGCCCACTTAGCGGGGGGGCCGTCAGATACGCAGTATTTT.

The chain recombines TRBV6-5 with TRBJ1-1; the match to TRBD1 covers 8 bases. The CDR3 has 13 amino acids. The germline V gene encodes CDR1 MNHEY and CDR2 SVGAGI. V shed 5 bases and J 7 bases; nucleotides not matched to a gene: 6. The CDR3: CASSTRTGIEAFF. The CDR3 bases are TGTGCCAGCAGTACCCGGACAGGGATTGAAGCTTTCTTT.

J is TRBJ2-7 and V is TRBV7-8; TRBD2 matches 9 bases. V gave up 5 bases and J gave up 3 bases; unmatched junction bases: 5. This CDR3 has 14 amino acids. Germline V CDR1 and CDR2: SGHVS, FQNEAQ. The CDR3 DNA sequence: TGTGCCAGCAGCCGGACTAGCGTAGGCTACGAGCAGTACTTC. Amino acids: CASSRTSVGYEQYF. Looking up the rest from reference TRBV7-8 and TRBJ2-7 gives the full variable domain: GAGVSQSPRYKVAKRGQDVALRCDPISGHVSLFWYQQALGQGPEFLTYFQNEAQLDKSGLPSDRFFAERPEGSVSTLKIQRTQQEDSAVYLCASSRTSVGYEQYFGPGTRLTVT.

V is TRBV10-2 and J is TRBJ2-1; tentative D call: TRBD2 (6 bases). Trimming took off 10 bases at V and 0 bases at J, with 22 bases between the two ends. The germline V gene has CDR1 WSHSY and CDR2 SAAADI. The CDR3 sequence is 17 residues long. The CDR3: CATSRAGGVSSYNEQFF. The CDR3, as DNA: TGCGCCACCTCCCGGGCCGGGGGAGTGAGCTCCTACAATGAGCAGTTCTTC.

The chain joins TRBV7-6 to TRBJ1-5, with TRBD1 matching over 9 bases. The germline V gene encodes CDR1 SGHVS and CDR2 FNYEAQ. After removal of 3 bases from V and 5 bases from J, the junction contained 8 bases not matched to a gene. This CDR3 has 16 residues. CDR3 region: CASSLGDRAYDQPQHF. CDR3 in DNA: TGTGCCAGCAGCTTGGGGGACAGGGCCTATGATCAGCCCCAGCATTTT.

The V call is TRBV7-2, the J call TRBJ2-5; TRBD1 matches at 7 bases. The germline gives CDR1 SGHTA, CDR2 FQGNSA. This CDR3 comprises 15 residues. V shed 4 bases, J shed 2 bases, and the junction held 7 bases outside the gene matches. DNA for the CDR3: TGTGCCAGCAGCTCCCGGACAGGCAGACAAGAGACCCAGTACTTC. Amino acid sequence: CASSSRTGRQETQYF.

The chain joins TRBV25-1 to TRBJ2-5, with 7 positions matching TRBD2. In germline, CDR1 is MGHDK, CDR2 SYGVNS. The trim removed 0 bases at V and 2 bases at J, leaving 3 bases unmatched. This CDR3 is built from 15 residues. The CDR3 reads CASSEYKGLQETQYF. In DNA, the CDR3 is TGTGCCAGCAGTGAATATAAGGGACTACAAGAGACCCAGTACTTC.

This clone was found a few times. This chain connects TRBV11-3 to TRBJ2-1, with 11 nucleotides matching TRBD2. The V gene end was trimmed by 5 bases and the J gene end by 6 bases; junction bases not matched to a gene: 9. Germline V lookup: CDR1 SGHNT, CDR2 YENEEA. This CDR3 has 16 residues. The CDR3 nucleotides are TGTGCCAGCAGCAGTACCGGGACTAGCGGCTCCAATGAGCAGTTCTTC. Encoded protein: CASSSTGTSGSNEQFF.

This chain links TRBV3-1 (or the pseudogene TRBV3-2) with TRBJ1-6; 9 nucleotides match TRBD1. CDR1 is LGHDT, CDR2 YNNKEL, per germline (reference sequence). Trimming took 0 bases from V and 9 from J; bases not matched to a gene: 12. This CDR3 region has 18 residues. The CDR3 region has the DNA TGTGCCAGCAGCCAAGACCAACGGAGACAGGGGGGTCGTTCACCCCTCCACTTT. This sequence encodes CASSQDQRRQGGRSPLHF.

The CDR3 bases are TGCGCCAGCAGCTTGGGCCAGGAGGAGAGATTACAATATACGCAGTATTTT. Protein product: CASSLGQEERLQYTQYF. The chain links TRBV5-1 to TRBJ2-3; tentatively, D is TRBD2 (5 bases). Trimming took off 0 bases at V and 7 bases at J, with 21 bases between the two ends. Germline values: CDR1 SGHRS, CDR2 YFSETQ. The length of the CDR3 is 17 residues.

This sequence joins TRBV30 and TRBJ1-2; D not certain. The CDR3 has 11 residues. CDR1 and CDR2 (germline): GTSNPN, SVGIG (reference sequence). Trimming left V 1 base short and J 7 bases short, with 7 bases between. CDR3 sequence reads: CAWSGAGGYTF. The CDR3 nucleotides read TGTGCCTGGAGTGGAGCGGGTGGCTACACCTTC.

Only one count was recorded for this clone. This sequence joins TRBV27 and TRBJ2-3; 7 positions agree with TRBD1. The CDR3 contains 15 residues. The V gene's germline CDR1 is MNHEY and CDR2 SMNVEV (reference sequence). V dropped 1 base and J dropped 2; count of bases not matched to a gene: 3. In DNA, the CDR3 is TGTGCCAGCAGTTTATGGACAGGCGCCACAGATACGCAGTATTTT. The encoded protein is CASSLWTGATDTQYF.

This clone appeared once. The V call is TRBV24-1, the J call TRBJ2-2; 7 bases are a match to TRBD1. The J segment lost 6 bases and the V segment lost 3 bases, leaving 9 bases of the junction unmatched. Germline assignment: CDR1 KGHDR and CDR2 SFDVKD. CDR3 length: 16 residues. This CDR3 is CATSDNRQGVPGELFF. CDR3 nucleotides: TGTGCCACCAGTGATAATCGACAGGGCGTCCCCGGGGAGCTGTTTTTT.